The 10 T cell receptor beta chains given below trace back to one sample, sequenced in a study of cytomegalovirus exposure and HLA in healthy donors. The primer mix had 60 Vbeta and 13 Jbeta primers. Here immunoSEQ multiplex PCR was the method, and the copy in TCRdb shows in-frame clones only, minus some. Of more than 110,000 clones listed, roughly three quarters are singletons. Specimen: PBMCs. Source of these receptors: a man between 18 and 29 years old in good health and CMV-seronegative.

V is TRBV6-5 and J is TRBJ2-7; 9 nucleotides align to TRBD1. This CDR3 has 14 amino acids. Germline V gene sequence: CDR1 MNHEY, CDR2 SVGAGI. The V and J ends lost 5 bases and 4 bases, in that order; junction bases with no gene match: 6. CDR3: CASSPLGQGYEQYF. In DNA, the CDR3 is TGTGCCAGCAGTCCCCTCGGACAGGGGTACGAGCAGTACTTC.

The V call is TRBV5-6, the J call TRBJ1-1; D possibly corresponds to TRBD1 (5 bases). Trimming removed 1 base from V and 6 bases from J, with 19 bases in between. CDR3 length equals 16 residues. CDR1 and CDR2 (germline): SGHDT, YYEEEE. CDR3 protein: CASSLFGSQGSSEAFF. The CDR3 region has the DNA TGTGCCAGCAGCTTGTTTGGTTCGCAGGGCTCCTCTGAAGCTTTCTTT.

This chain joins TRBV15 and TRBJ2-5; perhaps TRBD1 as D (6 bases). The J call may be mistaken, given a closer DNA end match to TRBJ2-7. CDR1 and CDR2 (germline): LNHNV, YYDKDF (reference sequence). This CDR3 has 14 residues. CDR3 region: CATSRGGQTYEQYF. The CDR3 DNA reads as TGTGCCACCAGCAGAGGTGGACAGACCTACGAGCAGTACTTC.

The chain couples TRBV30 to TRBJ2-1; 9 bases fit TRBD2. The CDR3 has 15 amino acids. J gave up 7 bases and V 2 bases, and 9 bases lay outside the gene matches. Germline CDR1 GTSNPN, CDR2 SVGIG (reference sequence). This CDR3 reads CAWSRGGAYGNEQFF. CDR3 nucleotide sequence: TGTGCCTGGAGTCGCGGGGGGGCCTATGGGAATGAGCAGTTCTTC.

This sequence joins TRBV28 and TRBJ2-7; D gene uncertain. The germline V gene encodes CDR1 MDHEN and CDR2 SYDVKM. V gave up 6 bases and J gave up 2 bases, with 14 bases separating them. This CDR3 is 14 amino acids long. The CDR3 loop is CASRPTDTAYEQYF. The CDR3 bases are TGTGCCAGCAGACCTACTGACACTGCCTACGAGCAGTACTTC.

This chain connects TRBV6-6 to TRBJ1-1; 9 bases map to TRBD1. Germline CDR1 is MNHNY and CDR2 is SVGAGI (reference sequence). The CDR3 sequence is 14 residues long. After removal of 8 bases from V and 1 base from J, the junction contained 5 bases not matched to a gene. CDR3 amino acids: CASSTGGSNTEAFF. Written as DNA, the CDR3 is TGTGCCAGCTCGACAGGGGGTTCGAACACTGAAGCTTTCTTT.

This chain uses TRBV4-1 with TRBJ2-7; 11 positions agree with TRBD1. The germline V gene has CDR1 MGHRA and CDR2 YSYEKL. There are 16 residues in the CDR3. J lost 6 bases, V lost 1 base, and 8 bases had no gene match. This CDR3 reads CASSQVGDRGSSEQYF. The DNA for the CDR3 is TGCGCCAGCAGCCAAGTTGGGGACAGGGGGTCCAGCGAGCAGTACTTC.

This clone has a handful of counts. This chain's CDR3 is CASSATGGEVSEQFF. The CDR3 coding sequence is TGTGCCAGCTCAGCCACAGGGGGCGAGGTTAGTGAGCAGTTCTTC. The rearrangement uses TRBV2 and TRBJ2-1; 9 nucleotides line up with TRBD1. The length of the CDR3 is 15 residues. Trimming cost V 8 bases and J 9 bases; bases outside gene matches: 14. CDR1 is SNHLY and CDR2 is FYNNEI in the germline V gene.

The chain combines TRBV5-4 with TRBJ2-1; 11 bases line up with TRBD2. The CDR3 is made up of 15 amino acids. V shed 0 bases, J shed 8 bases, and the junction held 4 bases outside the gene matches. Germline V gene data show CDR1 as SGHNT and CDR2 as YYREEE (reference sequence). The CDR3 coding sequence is TGTGCCAGCAGCTTGGAACTAGCGGGAGTCTATGAGCAGTTCTTC. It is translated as CASSLELAGVYEQFF.

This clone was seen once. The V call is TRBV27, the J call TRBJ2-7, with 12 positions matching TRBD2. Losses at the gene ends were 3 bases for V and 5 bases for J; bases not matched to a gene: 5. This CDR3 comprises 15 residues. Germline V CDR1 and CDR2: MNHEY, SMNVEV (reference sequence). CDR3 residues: CASSFSGLAGHEQYF. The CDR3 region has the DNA TGTGCCAGCAGTTTCTCGGGACTAGCGGGTCACGAGCAGTACTTC.